Below, one T cell receptor (beta chain) is given with its context. Its antigen remains unidentified. It has no much larger one-base neighbor in the sample; base qualities were not kept. The data were taken from a study of cytomegalovirus exposure and HLA in healthy donors (dated by TCRdb to about 2017). Regarding the complete study: An earlier analysis of roughly 500 of the donors reported 250 to 350 Gb of sequence data and 117 million unique TCR beta sequences from about 179 million T cells. Roughly 300 gigabases of sequencing data and approximately 80 million unique TCR sequences were included in an early release covering roughly 600 HLA-typed donors. Among the approximately 400 genotyped donors, around 79% belonged to the genetic ancestry cluster associated with self-reported Caucasian donors. The aim of the study was to test whether cataloging public T cell receptors could identify signatures of past pathogen exposure. The study profiled the T cell repertoires of hundreds of subjects by immunosequencing and related them to cytomegalovirus serostatus. Along with the roughly 670-subject first cohort, a separate validation cohort of over a hundred different subjects was used. To predict cytomegalovirus infection status, the study combined high-throughput TCR immunosequencing, statistical association of individual TCRs with disease status, and machine learning. A later analysis re-analyzed previously published TCR beta repertoires from hundreds of donors and added high-resolution HLA genotyping to study TCR occurrence patterns. Rather than using new phenotypic data, the later analysis identified candidate immune exposures from TCR beta sequences and from how often those sequences occurred across donors. In an earlier analysis of roughly 580 of the donors, high-throughput TCR beta sequencing was used to judge whether each TCR beta V gene segment behaved as functional or pseudogenic. Alongside the repertoire data, information on donor age, sex, ethnicity and CMV serostatus was compiled. In a later genetic analysis, genome-wide SNP genotypes for about three fifths of the roughly 670 donors were used, and that subset was treated as a discovery cohort. All discovery cohort repertoires had been generated on a single sequencing platform. Class I and class II HLA loci were covered by the typing at four-digit resolution. The number of donors typed differed by locus, with roughly 629-640 for A, B, C, DRB1 and DQB1, 522 for DQA1, 600 to 610 for DPA1, and some 470 for DPB1. Several DR-DQ haplotypes were handled as single units for association and clustering because linkage in the cohort was strong. Among 398 genotyped donors of the cohort, an average of about 240,000 unique TCR beta nucleotide sequences were sequenced per donor, roughly 20% of them non-productive. The paper as a whole reports these results and caveats: According to the authors, the approach could potentially be generalized to other disease states and immunological phenotypes. Presence/absence analyses assumed roughly uniform sequencing depth across donors, an assumption that may not hold. Immune exposure information for the cohort was limited to CMV serostatus. Specific HLA alleles were associated with 15,000 to 20,000 TCR beta sequences at a false discovery rate of 0.05 in a later analysis. In both the original and validation cohorts, the classifier was reported to diagnose cytomegalovirus status with high specificity and sensitivity. In a later genetic analysis, a missense DCLRE1C variant was associated with V-gene and J-gene trimming of TCR beta chains, and the association was replicated in an independent cohort. The sequencing pipeline was judged likely to have produced a cluster of highly shared sequence variants as a technical artifact. The earlier analysis of about 600 of the donors excluded roughly 17 rarely observed V segments, including chromosome 9 orphons, because counts were too low. Compared with equally common non-associated chains, HLA-associated TCR beta chains in a later analysis were more clonally expanded and had lower generation probabilities. Correlated functional status among segregating V segments might be attributable to linkage disequilibrium, but an unknown experimental factor could not be ruled out. Because HLA typing was unavailable for some donors at each locus, only the typed subset was used in association tests. In vitro tests confirmed that three of the cytomegalovirus-associated TCR beta chains recognize cytomegalovirus antigens. Strong co-occurrence of HLA alleles, especially DR and DQ, made assigning TCR associations to individual alleles difficult. Most CMV-associated TCR beta chains appeared to be HLA-restricted in a later analysis, and the HLA associations seemed to be driven largely by CMV exposure. Several of the top co-occurrence clusters appeared to be linked to parvovirus B19, influenza, CMV and Epstein-Barr virus, according to a later analysis. The study listed 164 TCR beta chains as associated with cytomegalovirus. Because the 87-base-pair reads could not distinguish some IMGT-functional V segments, including TRBV6-2 and TRBV6-3, those segments were excluded. In this cohort, only TCR beta chains were sequenced, and detectable features were limited by the absence of alpha or paired-chain data. Across donors, most TCR sequences were observed very rarely, whereas some public TCRs were present in many individuals. An earlier analysis of approximately 540 of the donors showed that most TCR beta V segments appeared in productive rearrangements either about 87% or about 30% of the time, which broadly matched IMGT annotations. In a later genetic analysis, fewer N-insertions in productive TCRs were reported among donors in an Asian-associated ancestry cluster than the roughly 700-donor mean. In a later analysis, TCR association rates were found to vary across HLA loci, with the most associated TCRs seen for DRB1 alleles and the fewest for HLA-C alleles. A further reported finding was that TCR beta sequences accurately predicted the HLA-A and HLA-B alleles for most subjects in the first cohort.

The cohort consisted of more than 650 healthy bone marrow donors. All cohort members were sampled while nominally healthy, although unrecorded immune exposures were likely present. The donor tested CMV seropositive and was one of the 289 seropositive cohort members. Every donor gave a peripheral blood sample, and the peripheral blood mononuclear cells from that sample were used for TCR beta sequencing. The Qiagen DNeasy Blood Extraction Kit was used to extract genomic DNA from the blood cell samples. Library method: the immunoSEQ multiplex PCR assay. For the multiplex PCR, a mixture combining 60 forward primers for TCR Vbeta segments and 13 reverse primers for TCR Jbeta segments was used. A multiplex PCR assay on genomic DNA amplified the CDR3 region of rearranged TCR beta genes. Amplified TCR beta libraries were sequenced as 87-base-pair reads on the Illumina HiSeq System. Under the source paper's analysis protocol: A later analysis tallied 75 million to 85 million unique TCR beta chains across the 666 repertoires, and approximately 12 million of those chains were shared by two or more donors. Raw reads were error-corrected and collapsed into unique sequences with a nearest-neighbor algorithm that merged closely related sequences to remove PCR and sequencing errors. To assign V, D and J gene segments, CDR3 sequences were aligned to IMGT reference sequences. For a sequence to be retained, a match of at least six nucleotides was required to both a V gene segment and a J gene segment. Rearrangements were classified as productive when the CDR3 lacked stop codons and remained in frame with V and J, and all other rearrangements were classified as non-productive. Following IMGT convention, CDR3 was defined as the stretch from the second conserved V-encoded cysteine up to the conserved J-encoded phenylalanine. Sequences without an unambiguous match to a single V gene segment were excluded from the earlier analysis of about 600 of the donors. In an earlier analysis of some 590 of the donors, V segments were called functional above 56.7% productive rearrangements and were called segregating when the between-donor standard deviation exceeded 5%. To diagnose cytomegalovirus status from the catalog of TCR beta chain sequences, a statistical classification framework was built. In a later analysis, TCR nucleotide sequences were compared against IMGT/GENE-DB human TR gene sequences so that V and J genes could be assigned. In a later analysis, CDR3 sequences and most-parsimonious VDJ recombination scenarios were assigned using the TCRdist pipeline. In a later analysis, each TCR beta chain was defined by its CDR3 amino acid sequence together with its V-gene family, and reads without a unique V-gene family were excluded. To address suspected cross-contamination and a sequencing artifact, a later analysis removed around 600 highly shared, low-generation-probability nucleotide sequences. In a later analysis, a clonal expansion index was calculated for each public chain from normalized within-repertoire ranks of inferred template counts. In a later analysis, generation probabilities were computed using a VDJ recombination model fitted to out-of-frame rearrangements, and the results were checked against IGoR. A later analysis scored TCR-TCR, TCR-HLA and TCR-CMV co-occurrence with hypergeometric tests, applying a repertoire-size bias correction to TCR pairs. False discovery rates were estimated in a later analysis by permuting HLA or CMV assignments 20 times. In a later analysis, co-occurring TCRs were grouped using DBSCAN, and TCRdist sequence similarity was added for clustering within HLA-allele-positive subsets. For co-occurrence clustering, repertoires with fewer than 30,000 or more than 120,000 public chains were excluded, along with several repertoires with anomalous nucleotide sharing. Drawn from immuneACCESS, this table holds only the in-frame rearrangements with V and J called that TCRdb kept. Clones are partly lost; checked studies trace under half to an unresolved V gene and leave the rest unexplained. The V and J calls and clone size come from that table; D and trimming were worked out from the DNA. The sample table holds about 180,000 clones, of which roughly 79% were seen once. 4.9% of the sample is held by the ten biggest clonotypes.

According to the germline V gene, CDR1 reads MDHEN and CDR2 reads SYDVKM. The CDR3 measures 18 amino acids from cysteine to phenylalanine. Solely the CDR3 DNA is kept, with 54 bases framed from the first base. V is clipped by 3 bases and J by 0 bases, and the sequence between their germline boundaries is 17 bases long. This sequence uses TRBV28 and TRBJ2-2; TRBD1 might be the D gene, on 5 matching bases. Specimen: PBMCs. This receptor was obtained from a woman under 30 in good health and CMV-seropositive. This receptor carries the CDR3 CASSLVGAAWTNTGELFF. The DNA reads TGTGCCAGCAGTTTGGTAGGGGCCGCATGGACGAACACCGGGGAGCTGTTTTTT.